This T cell receptor beta chain emerged from a study of identical twins. The study, taken as a whole, reports: There were fewer insertions in abundant cord blood beta clonotypes, but memory repertoires showed no such pattern.

The CDR3 length is 14 residues. V shed 5 bases and J shed 5 bases, with 10 bases lying between them. Germline V lookup: CDR1 MNHEY, CDR2 SVGAGI. Unique molecular identifiers were in the cDNA, with template-switch universal primer binding. MiXCR was run by TCRdb on the 5' RACE reads, yielding one entry per CDR3 protein. The table shows some 330,000 distinct CDR3 sequences, with roughly 9% occurring only once. Of note for this clonotype: Antigen unknown.

The rearrangement uses TRBV6-5 and TRBJ1-6; the D is unclear. The sequenced sample was naive T cells sorted from blood. This sequence originates from a woman aged 45 to 65 in good health. This chain's CDR3 is CASSNGVNNSPLHF. CDR3 coding DNA: TGTGCCAGCAGTAACGGGGTTAATAATTCACCCCTCCACTTT.